Listed here is a single T cell receptor beta chain. Trimming took 3 bases from V and 1 from J; bases not matched to a gene: 2. Looked up from germline, CDR1 is SGHVS and CDR2 is FQNEAQ. The CDR3 sequence is 16 residues long. The sample is drawn from a study of blood T cell repertoires in COVID-19. Study context: The United States, Italy and Spain supplied acute and convalescent COVID-19 samples. The cDNA or gDNA used as material had been derived from T cells, B-cell-depleted T cells, or PBMCs.

The repertoire was sequenced with immunoSEQ multiplex PCR; TCRdb's copy has only in-frame clones and lacks some. Of around 320,000 clones listed, around 90% are singletons. This TCR was recovered from a man aged 18 to 29 with active or convalescent COVID-19. Sequencing was performed on peripheral blood. V gene TRBV7-8 combines with J gene TRBJ2-2, with 10 bases identical to TRBD2. The CDR3 DNA reads TGTGCCAGCAGCTTCCGGACTAGCGGGAACACCGGGGAGCTGTTTTTT. Residues: CASSFRTSGNTGELFF.